The source of this T cell receptor (beta chain) is a study of blood T cell repertoires in COVID-19. Across the study: Whether acute or convalescent, the COVID-19 samples came from the United States, Italy and Spain. From T cells, B-cell-depleted T cells, or PBMCs came the material, which was cDNA or gDNA.

Trimming took off 4 bases at V and 3 bases at J, with 11 bases between the two ends. The CDR3 is 14 amino acids. From germline, CDR1 is KGHDR and CDR2 SFDVKD. Only in-frame clones appear in the TCRdb table, and some are missing; sequencing was by immunoSEQ multiplex PCR. This sample carries 250,000 to 350,000 clones, over 75% of them seen once, and the ten largest clones take roughly 4%. Recovered participants had two consecutive negative NP/OP PCR tests, healthcare professional clearance, or symptom resolution. The chain links TRBV24-1 to TRBJ1-2, with D perhaps TRBD1 (5 bases). The receptor was isolated from a woman aged 25 to 39 who had recovered from COVID-19. Sequences were obtained from PBMCs or T cells enriched from blood (not recorded which). The CDR3 spells CATSETGTDYGYTF. As DNA, the CDR3 is TGTGCCACCAGTGAAACAGGAACCGACTATGGCTACACCTTC.